These T cell receptor beta chains were read from a single sample in a study of blood T cell repertoires in COVID-19. The assay was immunoSEQ multiplex PCR, and TCRdb's table has in-frame clones only and misses some. The sample consists of fewer than 500,000 clones, around nine tenths of them appearing once. The sample comprised PBMCs or T cells enriched from blood (not recorded which). All receptors derive from a woman under 30 with acute COVID-19. Each CDR3 is given with its conserved first and last residue. The D gene is left open where the match is weak. Size is stated for part of the rows, as once, few or many counts, or as a class when the clone is expanded.

d_call	clone_size	cdr3_length	j_call	v_call	cdr3_nt	cdr3_aa
-	few	13	TRBJ1-2	TRBV30	TGTGCCTGGAATCGGGGGGCTAACTATGGCTACACCTTC	CAWNRGANYGYTF
TRBD1	once	12	TRBJ2-7	TRBV30	TGTGCCTGGGGGACAGTTTTTTACGAGCAGTACTTC	CAWGTVFYEQYF
TRBD2	-	18	TRBJ2-2	TRBV24-1	TGTGCCACCAGTGATCCCATGCTAGCGGGAGGGTCCACCGGGGAGCTGTTTTTT	CATSDPMLAGGSTGELFF
-	-	15	TRBJ2-5	TRBV4-1	TGCGCCAGCAGCAAACCGCAGGGGTTAGGGGAGACCCAGTACTTC	CASSKPQGLGETQYF
TRBD1	-	15	TRBJ2-2	TRBV5-4	TGTGCCAGCAGCTTAAACAGGGGGAACACCGGGGAGCTGTTTTTT	CASSLNRGNTGELFF
-	-	13	TRBJ2-7	TRBV5-1	TGCGCCAGCAGCTTGTTTGACAACTACGAGCAGTACTTC	CASSLFDNYEQYF
-	once	12	TRBJ2-7	TRBV24-1	TGTGCCACCAGTGGCGGGTCCTACGAGCAGTACTTC	CATSGGSYEQYF
-	once	18	TRBJ1-6	TRBV5-6	TGTGCCAGCAGCCCCCGTTCGGGAGGTGGTCCTCCCTATTCACCCCTCCACTTT	CASSPRSGGGPPYSPLHF
TRBD1	-	14	TRBJ1-1	TRBV6-4	TGTGCCAGCAGTGACTCGAAGCACAGGGGGATGGCTTTCTTT	CASSDSKHRGMAFF
TRBD2	-	17	TRBJ2-4	TRBV2	TGTGCCAGCAGTGGGACTAGCGTTAATATGGCCAAAAACATTCAGTACTTC	CASSGTSVNMAKNIQYF
TRBD2	-	14	TRBJ2-5	TRBV9	TGTGCCAGCAGCGTGAGCGGGGGGAAAGAGACCCAGTACTTC	CASSVSGGKETQYF
-	-	14	TRBJ1-1	TRBV3-1/TRBV3-2	TGTGCCAGCAGCCGTTTTGAGGGGAACACTGAAGCTTTCTTT	CASSRFEGNTEAFF
-	-	15	TRBJ1-3	TRBV5-3	TGTGCCCCAAACGCCGGGAGGTTCTCTGGAAACACCATATATTTT	CAPNAGRFSGNTIYF
TRBD2	-	18	TRBJ2-2	TRBV5-1	TGCGCCAGCAGCAACTCACAGGTCTTACTAGCGGGAACCGGGGAGCTGTTTTTT	CASSNSQVLLAGTGELFF
-	once	12	TRBJ1-1	TRBV29-1	TGCAGCGTCCTCGACGGAGACACTGAAGCTTTCTTT	CSVLDGDTEAFF
TRBD1	-	17	TRBJ2-4	TRBV28	TGTGCCAGCAGTTTAACACAGGGGGGATTAGCCAAAAACATTCAGTACTTC	CASSLTQGGLAKNIQYF
-	-	18	TRBJ1-5	TRBV11-2	TGTGCCAGCAGCCCATCCGCGGGGGCCGGCTATAGCAATCAGCCCCAGCATTTT	CASSPSAGAGYSNQPQHF